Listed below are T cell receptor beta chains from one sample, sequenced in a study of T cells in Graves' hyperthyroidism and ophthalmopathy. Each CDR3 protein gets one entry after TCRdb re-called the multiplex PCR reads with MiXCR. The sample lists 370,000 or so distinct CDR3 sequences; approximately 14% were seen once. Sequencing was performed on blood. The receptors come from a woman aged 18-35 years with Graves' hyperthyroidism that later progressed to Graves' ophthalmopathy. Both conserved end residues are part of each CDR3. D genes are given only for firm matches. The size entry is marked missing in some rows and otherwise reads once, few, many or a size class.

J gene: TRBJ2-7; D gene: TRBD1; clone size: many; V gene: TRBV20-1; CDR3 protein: CSADRGYEQYF; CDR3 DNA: TGCAGTGCTGACAGGGGCTACGAGCAGTACTTC
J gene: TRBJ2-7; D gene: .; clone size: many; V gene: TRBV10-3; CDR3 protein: CAISEGPYEQYF; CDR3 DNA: TGTGCCATCAGTGAAGGACCCTACGAGCAGTACTTC
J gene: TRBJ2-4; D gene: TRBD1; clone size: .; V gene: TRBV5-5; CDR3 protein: CASSSKPTGENIQYF; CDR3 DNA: TGTGCCAGCAGCTCCAAACCGACAGGGGAAAACATTCAGTACTTC
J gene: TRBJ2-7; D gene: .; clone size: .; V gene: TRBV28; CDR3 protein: CASRSHSRTYEQYF; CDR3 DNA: TGTGCCAGCAGATCCCATTCACGGACCTACGAGCAGTACTTC
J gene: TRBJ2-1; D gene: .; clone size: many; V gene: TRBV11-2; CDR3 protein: CASSLKRSGGNNEQFF; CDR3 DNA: TGTGCCAGCAGCTTAAAACGGAGCGGCGGAAACAATGAGCAGTTCTTC
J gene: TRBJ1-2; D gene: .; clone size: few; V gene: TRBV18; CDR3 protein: CASSPPTGRGGHTF; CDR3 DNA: TGTGCCAGCTCACCACCCACGGGGCGCGGTGGCCACACCTTC
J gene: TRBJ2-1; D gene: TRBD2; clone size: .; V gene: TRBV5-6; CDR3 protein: CASSLGYLAGVFF; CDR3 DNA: TGTGCCAGCAGCTTGGGCTACCTAGCGGGAGTGTTCTTC
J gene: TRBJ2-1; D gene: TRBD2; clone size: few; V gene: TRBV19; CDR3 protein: CASSLSSGSSYNEQFF; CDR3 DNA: TGTGCCAGTAGCCTTTCTAGCGGAAGCTCCTACAATGAGCAGTTCTTC
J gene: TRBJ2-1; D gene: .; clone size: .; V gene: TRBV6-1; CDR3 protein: CASSPPNFNEQFF; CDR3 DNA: TGTGCCAGCAGCCCGCCCAACTTCAATGAGCAGTTCTTC
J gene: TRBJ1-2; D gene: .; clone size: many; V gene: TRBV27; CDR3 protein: CASSPTAPNYGYTF; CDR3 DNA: TGTGCCAGCAGCCCGACGGCCCCAAACTATGGCTACACCTTC
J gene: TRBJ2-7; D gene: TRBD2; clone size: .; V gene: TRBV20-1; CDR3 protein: CSARGTSETYEQYF; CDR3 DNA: TGCAGTGCTAGGGGCACTAGCGAAACCTACGAGCAGTACTTC
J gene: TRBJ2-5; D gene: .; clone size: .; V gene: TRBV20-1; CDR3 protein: CSASPAAQETQYF; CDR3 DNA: TGCAGTGCTAGTCCGGCGGCCCAAGAGACCCAGTACTTC
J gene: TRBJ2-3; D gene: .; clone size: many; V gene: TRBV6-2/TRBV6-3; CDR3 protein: CASSYSAGAGTDTQYF; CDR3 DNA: TGTGCCAGCAGTTACTCGGCGGGGGCCGGCACAGATACGCAGTATTTT
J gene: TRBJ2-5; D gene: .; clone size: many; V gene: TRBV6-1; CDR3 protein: CASAPATGTAQETQYF; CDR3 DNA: TGTGCCAGCGCGCCGGCTACCGGGACGGCCCAAGAGACCCAGTACTTC
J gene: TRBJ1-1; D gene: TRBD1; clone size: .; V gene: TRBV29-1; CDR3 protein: CSVRSPDRGWNTEAFF; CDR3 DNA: TGCAGCGTCCGATCCCCGGACAGGGGATGGAACACTGAAGCTTTCTTT
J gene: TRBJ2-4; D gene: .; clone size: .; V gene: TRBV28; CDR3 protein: CASSFASSNNIQYF; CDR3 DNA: TGTGCCAGCAGTTTCGCATCCTCGAACAACATTCAGTACTTC
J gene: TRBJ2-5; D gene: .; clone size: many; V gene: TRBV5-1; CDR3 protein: CASSLAARIEETQYF; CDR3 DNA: TGCGCCAGCAGCTTGGCCGCGCGGATTGAAGAGACCCAGTACTTC
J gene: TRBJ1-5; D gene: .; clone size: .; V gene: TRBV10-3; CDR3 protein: CAISSGPGDSNQPQHF; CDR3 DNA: TGTGCCATCAGTTCGGGGCCAGGGGATAGCAATCAGCCCCAGCATTTT
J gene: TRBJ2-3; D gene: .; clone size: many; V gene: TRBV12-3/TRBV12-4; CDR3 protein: CASSLRGTSTDTQYF; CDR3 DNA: TGTGCCAGCAGTTTACGGGGGACTAGCACAGATACGCAGTATTTT
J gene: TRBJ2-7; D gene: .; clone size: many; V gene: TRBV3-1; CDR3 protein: CVLLGRWYYEQYF; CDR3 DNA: TGTGTCCTCCTGGGTAGGTGGTACTACGAGCAGTACTTC
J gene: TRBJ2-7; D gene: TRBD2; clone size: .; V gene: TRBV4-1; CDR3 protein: CASSPGRLAGSYEQYF; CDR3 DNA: TGCGCCAGCAGCCCTGGCCGACTAGCGGGGTCCTACGAGCAGTACTTC
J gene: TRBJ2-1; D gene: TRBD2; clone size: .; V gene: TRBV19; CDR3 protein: CASRVAGGYNEQFF; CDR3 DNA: TGTGCCAGTAGAGTTGCGGGAGGGTACAATGAGCAGTTCTTC
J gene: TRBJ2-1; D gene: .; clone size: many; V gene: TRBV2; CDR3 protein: CASSLGLYNEQFF; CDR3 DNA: TGTGCCAGCTCTCTCGGACTGTACAATGAGCAGTTCTTC
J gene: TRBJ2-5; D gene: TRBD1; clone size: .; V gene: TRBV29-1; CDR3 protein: CSAETGTEETQYF; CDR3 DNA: TGCAGCGCCGAAACTGGGACAGAAGAGACCCAGTACTTC
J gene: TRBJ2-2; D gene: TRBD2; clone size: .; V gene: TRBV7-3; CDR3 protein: CASSSSGSETGELFF; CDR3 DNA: TGTGCCAGCAGCTCCAGCGGGAGTGAGACCGGGGAGCTGTTTTTT
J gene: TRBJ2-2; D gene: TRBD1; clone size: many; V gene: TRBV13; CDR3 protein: CASSSDRANTGELFF; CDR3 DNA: TGTGCCAGCAGCTCGGACAGGGCGAACACCGGGGAGCTGTTTTTT
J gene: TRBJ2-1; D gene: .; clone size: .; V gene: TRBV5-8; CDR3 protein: CASTFPGTEWENEQFF; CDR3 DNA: TGTGCCAGCACCTTCCCGGGGACGGAATGGGAAAATGAGCAGTTCTTC
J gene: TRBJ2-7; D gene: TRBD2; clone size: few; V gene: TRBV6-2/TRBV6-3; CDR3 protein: CASRRTSGDYEQYF; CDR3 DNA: TGTGCCAGCCGGCGGACTAGCGGAGACTACGAGCAGTACTTC
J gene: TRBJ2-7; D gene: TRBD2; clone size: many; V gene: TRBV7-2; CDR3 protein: CASSLNAGGGRLSYEQYF; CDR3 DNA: TGTGCCAGCAGCTTAAATGCGGGGGGGGGCAGGCTCTCCTACGAGCAGTACTTC
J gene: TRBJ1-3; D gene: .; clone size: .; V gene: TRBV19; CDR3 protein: CASSGTIGNTIYF; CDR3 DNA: TGTGCCAGTAGTGGGACAATTGGAAACACCATATATTTT
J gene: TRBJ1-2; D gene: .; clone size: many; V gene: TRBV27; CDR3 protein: CASSLSPLYGYTF; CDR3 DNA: TGTGCCAGCAGTTTATCTCCCCTCTATGGCTACACCTTC
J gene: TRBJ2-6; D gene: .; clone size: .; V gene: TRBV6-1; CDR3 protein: CASSGPSGHPSSGANVMTF; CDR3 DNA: TGTGCCAGCAGTGGACCCTCGGGACATCCTAGCTCTGGGGCCAACGTCATGACTTTC
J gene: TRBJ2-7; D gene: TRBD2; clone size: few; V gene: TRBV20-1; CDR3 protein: CSAMGASGRGSSYEQYF; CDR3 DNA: TGCAGTGCTATGGGTGCTAGCGGGAGGGGGAGCTCCTACGAGCAGTACTTC
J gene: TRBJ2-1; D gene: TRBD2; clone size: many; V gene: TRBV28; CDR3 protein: CASSLYSGRGNEQFF; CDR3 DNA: TGTGCCAGCAGTTTGTATAGCGGGAGGGGCAATGAGCAGTTCTTC
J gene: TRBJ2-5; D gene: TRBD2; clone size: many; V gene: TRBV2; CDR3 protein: CASSVSSGTLQETQYF; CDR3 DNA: TGTGCCAGCAGTGTCTCTAGCGGGACCCTACAAGAGACCCAGTACTTC
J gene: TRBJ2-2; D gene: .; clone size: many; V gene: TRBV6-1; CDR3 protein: CASSYDEGGELFF; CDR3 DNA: TGTGCCAGCAGTTACGACGAGGGCGGGGAGCTGTTTTTT
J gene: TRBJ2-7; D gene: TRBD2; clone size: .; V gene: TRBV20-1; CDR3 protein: CSALSPGLAGVGEQYF; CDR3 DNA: TGCAGTGCTTTGTCACCGGGACTAGCGGGAGTCGGCGAGCAGTACTTC
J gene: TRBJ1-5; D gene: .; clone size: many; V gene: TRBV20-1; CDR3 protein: CSAWRPEGNQPQHF; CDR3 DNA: TGCAGTGCCTGGCGACCGGAAGGCAATCAGCCCCAGCATTTT
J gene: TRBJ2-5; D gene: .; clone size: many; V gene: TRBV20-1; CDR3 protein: CSADSGTPLSETQYF; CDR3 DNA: TGCAGTGCCGACTCCGGAACGCCCCTATCGGAGACCCAGTACTTC